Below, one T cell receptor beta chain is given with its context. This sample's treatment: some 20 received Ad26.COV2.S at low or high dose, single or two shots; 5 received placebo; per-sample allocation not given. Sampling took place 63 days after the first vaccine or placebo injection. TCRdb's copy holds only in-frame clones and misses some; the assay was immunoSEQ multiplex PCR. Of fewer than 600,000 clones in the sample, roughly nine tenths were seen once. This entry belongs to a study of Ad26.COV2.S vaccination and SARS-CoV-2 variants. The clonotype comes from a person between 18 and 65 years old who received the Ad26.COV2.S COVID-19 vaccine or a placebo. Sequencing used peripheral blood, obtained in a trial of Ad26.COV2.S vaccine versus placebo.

The CDR3 region has the DNA TGTGCCAGCAGTTTTGGGACACATCACACTGAAGCTTTCTTT. Its protein is CASSFGTHHTEAFF. The chain carries TRBV27 and TRBJ1-1, with D possibly matching TRBD1 (6 bases). V was trimmed by 3 bases and J by 3 bases, leaving 11 bases between them. From germline, CDR1 is MNHEY and CDR2 SMNVEV (reference sequence). The CDR3 covers 14 residues.